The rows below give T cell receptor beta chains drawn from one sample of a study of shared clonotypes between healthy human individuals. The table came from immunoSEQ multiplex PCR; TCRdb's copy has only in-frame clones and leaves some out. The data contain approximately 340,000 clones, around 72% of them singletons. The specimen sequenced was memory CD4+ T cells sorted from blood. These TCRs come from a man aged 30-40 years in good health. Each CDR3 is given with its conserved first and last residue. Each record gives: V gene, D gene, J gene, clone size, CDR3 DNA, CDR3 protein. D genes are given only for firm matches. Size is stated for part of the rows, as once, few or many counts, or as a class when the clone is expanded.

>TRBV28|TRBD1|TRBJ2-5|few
TGTGCCAGCACCATGGGACAGGCGGGGAGGGAGACCCAGTACTTC
CASTMGQAGRETQYF
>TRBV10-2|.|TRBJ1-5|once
TGCGCCAGCAGTGAGTCATATAGCAATCAGCCCCAGCATTTT
CASSESYSNQPQHF
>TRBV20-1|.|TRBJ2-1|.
TGCAGTCCGGGACTTGCTGATGAGCAGTTCTTC
CSPGLADEQFF
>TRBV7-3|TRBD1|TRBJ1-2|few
TGTGCCAGCAGCCAGACAGGGTATGGCTACACCTTC
CASSQTGYGYTF
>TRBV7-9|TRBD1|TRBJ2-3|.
TGTGCCAGCAGCCCGATGCAGACAGGGGGCACAGATACGCAGTATTTT
CASSPMQTGGTDTQYF
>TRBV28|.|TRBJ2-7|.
TGTGCCAGCAGTTTAACAGGGTTGACTTTAGGGCAGTACTTC
CASSLTGLTLGQYF
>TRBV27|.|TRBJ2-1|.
TGTGCCAGACATATTTTGCCCAGGGGAGGCAATGAGCAGTTCTTC
CARHILPRGGNEQFF
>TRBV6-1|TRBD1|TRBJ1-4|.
TGTGCCAGCAGCCCGGGGACAGGCCTTAATGAAAAACTGTTTTTT
CASSPGTGLNEKLFF
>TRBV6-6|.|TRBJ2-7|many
TGTGCCAGCAGGAGGGCGGGTAACTCCTACGAGCAGTACTTC
CASRRAGNSYEQYF
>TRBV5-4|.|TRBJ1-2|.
TGTGCCAGCGCGCCGGAAAACCGGGGACCGGGCTATGGCTACACCTTC
CASAPENRGPGYGYTF
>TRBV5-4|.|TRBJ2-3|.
TGTGCCAGCACCCCCCGACAGGACACAGATACGCAGTATTTT
CASTPRQDTDTQYF
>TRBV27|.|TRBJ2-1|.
TGTGCCAGCAGTTTCCGGGGGGCCGGTGGGCAGTTCTTC
CASSFRGAGGQFF
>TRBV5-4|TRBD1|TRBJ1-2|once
TGTGCCAGCAGCTCTACAGGGGGCAGCTATGGCTACACCTTC
CASSSTGGSYGYTF
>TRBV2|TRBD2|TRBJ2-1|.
TGTGCCAGCAGTGAAATTGGCCAAGGGGCGGCTAGCGGGAGATACAATGAGCAGTTCTTC
CASSEIGQGAASGRYNEQFF
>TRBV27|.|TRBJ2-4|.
TGTGCCAGCACTGGGACTGTCGAAAACATTCAGTACTTC
CASTGTVENIQYF
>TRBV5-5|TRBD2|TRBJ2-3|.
TGTGCCAGCAGCCCGGTACTAGCGGGAGACACGCAGTATTTT
CASSPVLAGDTQYF
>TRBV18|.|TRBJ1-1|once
TGTGCCAGCTCACCAGTACTTCAGGGGAGCACTGAAGCTTTCTTT
CASSPVLQGSTEAFF
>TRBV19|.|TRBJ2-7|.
TGTGCCAGTAGTATAGCAGGGGCCGGCTCCTACGAGCAGTACTTC
CASSIAGAGSYEQYF
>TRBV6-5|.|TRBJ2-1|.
TGTGCCAGCAGGGGCCGGCGGGAGCAGTTCTTC
CASRGRREQFF
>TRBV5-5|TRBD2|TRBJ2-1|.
TGTGCCAGCAGCAAGACTAGCGGGAGTTACAATGAGCAGTTCTTC
CASSKTSGSYNEQFF
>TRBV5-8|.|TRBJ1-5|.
TGTGCCAGCAGCCCCGCGGTCGGCAATCAGCCCCAGCATTTT
CASSPAVGNQPQHF
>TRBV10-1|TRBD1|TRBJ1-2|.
TGCGCCAGCAGTGCTGGGGACAGGGACGGCGGCTACACCTTC
CASSAGDRDGGYTF
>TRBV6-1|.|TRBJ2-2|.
TGTGCCAGCAGTCGAGGGGATGCAAACACCGGGGAGCTGTTTTTT
CASSRGDANTGELFF
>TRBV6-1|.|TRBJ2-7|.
TGTGCCAGCGATAGTCGGGCGGGACTCGAGCAGTACTTC
CASDSRAGLEQYF
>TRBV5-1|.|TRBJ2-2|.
TGCGCCAGCAGCATACAGGGTTCGAACACCGGGGAGCTGTTTTTT
CASSIQGSNTGELFF
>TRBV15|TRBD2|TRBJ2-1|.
TGTGCCACCAGCAGAGATACATTTATAGCGGGAGGACCCTCCTACAATGAGCAGTTCTTC
CATSRDTFIAGGPSYNEQFF
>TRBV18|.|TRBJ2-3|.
TGTGCCAGCACGATAAGAGGAGATACGCAGTATTTT
CASTIRGDTQYF
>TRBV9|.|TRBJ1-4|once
TGTGCCAGCAGCAGACTAGCTGCAACTAATGAAAAACTGTTTTTT
CASSRLAATNEKLFF
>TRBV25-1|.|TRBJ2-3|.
TGTGCCAGCAGTAAGTTGACACTTAGCACAGATACGCAGTATTTT
CASSKLTLSTDTQYF
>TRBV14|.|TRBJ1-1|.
TGTGCCAGCAGCCAAGTGGGCACTCGGAGTACTGAAGCTTTCTTT
CASSQVGTRSTEAFF
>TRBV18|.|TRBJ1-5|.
TGTGCCAGCTCACCACAGGAGGGACTGAATCAGCCCCAGCATTTT
CASSPQEGLNQPQHF
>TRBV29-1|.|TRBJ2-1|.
TGCAGCGTTGCCGGTGGGGACAATGAGCAGTTCTTC
CSVAGGDNEQFF
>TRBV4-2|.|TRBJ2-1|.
TGTGCCAGCAGCCAAGATCAGACGTCTTACAATGAGCAGTTCTTC
CASSQDQTSYNEQFF
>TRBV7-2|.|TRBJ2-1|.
TGTGCCAGCAGCTCCTATGGGAGGACCAATGAGCAGTTCTTC
CASSSYGRTNEQFF
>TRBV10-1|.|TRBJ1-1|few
TGCGCCAGCAGTGATAGCGGGCCGGGGTTTGAAGCTTTCTTT
CASSDSGPGFEAFF
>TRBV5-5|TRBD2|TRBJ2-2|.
TGTGCCAGCAGCTCTCCAGCGGGGCACACCGGGGAGCTGTTTTTT
CASSSPAGHTGELFF
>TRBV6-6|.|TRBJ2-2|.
TGTGCCAGCAGTTGGCAACACACCGGGGAGCTGTTTTTT
CASSWQHTGELFF
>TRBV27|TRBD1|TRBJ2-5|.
TGTGCCAGCAGCTCCTGGGGACAGGGAGCGCTTGAGACCCAGTACTTC
CASSSWGQGALETQYF
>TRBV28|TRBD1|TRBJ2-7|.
TGTGCCAGCAGTCCAAGGGACAGGGCCCTCCCGAAGCAGTACTTC
CASSPRDRALPKQYF